This T cell receptor beta chain derives from a study of blood T cell repertoires in COVID-19 (dated by TCRdb to 2019 to 2021). Background for the entire study: The collaborator samples originated in the United States, Italy and Spain and spanned the acute and convalescent phases of COVID-19. The material from the prospective study consisted of cDNA or gDNA derived from T cells, B-cell-depleted T cells, or PBMCs. The dataset comprised deeply sampled blood TCRbeta repertoires from subjects exposed to, actively infected with, or recovered from COVID-19. A freely available public database, intended as a resource for researchers studying the immune response to SARS-CoV-2, is where the repertoires were released. The samples were drawn from the first 160 participants of the ongoing ImmuneRACE study and from over 950 subjects provided by 6 global collaborators. The sample metadata nearly always contained a de-identified subject ID, COVID-19 status, age in years and sex. HLA class I and class II types, where available, came from metadata supplied by the sample provider rather than from assay-based typing. The study at large found these results: Clinical and demographic metadata were provided uncurated, with the amount varying by source and participant.

TCRbeta CDR3 regions were amplified from genomic DNA by means of the immunoSEQ Assay, a bias-controlled multiplex PCR. Concerning the study's data processing: Nucleated cell counts per sample were estimated from amplification of reference gene primers within the assay. To quantify the absolute abundance of each unique TCRbeta CDR3 rearrangement, sequence reads were collapsed and filtered. For each sample, productive Simpson clonality was calculated as the square root of Simpson's diversity index across productive rearrangements. TCRdb carries this immuneACCESS record with in-frame sequences only. Its versions omit some clonotypes, under half of them owing to an unresolved V gene in the studies checked, with the rest unexplained. That table gives V, J and clone size, and the DNA gave D and trimming. Recorded for this sample are about 300,000 clones; approximately 90% of them occurred a single time. In total, the top ten clones hold around 6% of the sample.

About this clone: The antigen it recognizes is unknown. Nothing much larger sits one base from this clone, and base qualities are not available.

From its cysteine to its phenylalanine, the CDR3 spans 16 amino acids. Kept here is only the CDR3 DNA, which spans 48 bases and is read in frame from base 1. V sheds 1 base and J sheds 0 bases, leaving 10 bases between their ends. According to the germline V gene, CDR1 reads SGHTA and CDR2 reads FQGNSA. Enrolling through a virtual design, the prospective study's participants ranged in age from about 18 to 100 years and lived across 24 United States geographic areas. In the prospective study, cohorts were assigned on the basis of participant-reported clinical history obtained from a screening survey and a study questionnaire. Recovered participants in ImmuneRACE Cohort 3 were defined as having two consecutive negative NP/OP PCR tests, clearance from a healthcare professional, or resolution of symptoms. In the prospective study, whole blood, serum and a nasopharyngeal or oropharyngeal swab were collected from each participant by mobile phlebotomists. Additional blood draws and questionnaires over an approximately two-month period could optionally be provided by prospective study participants. Prospective study blood samples were shipped either frozen or at room temperature before DNA extraction.

The specimen sequenced was PBMCs or T cells enriched from blood (not recorded which). The chain joins TRBV7-2 to TRBJ1-5; the D gene cannot be named for sure. The TCR originated in a woman aged 30 to 39 who had recovered from COVID-19. The DNA sequence is as follows: TGTGCCAGCAGCTTAGGGGCAGTCTATAGCAATCAGCCCCAGCATTTT. It is translated as CASSLGAVYSNQPQHF.